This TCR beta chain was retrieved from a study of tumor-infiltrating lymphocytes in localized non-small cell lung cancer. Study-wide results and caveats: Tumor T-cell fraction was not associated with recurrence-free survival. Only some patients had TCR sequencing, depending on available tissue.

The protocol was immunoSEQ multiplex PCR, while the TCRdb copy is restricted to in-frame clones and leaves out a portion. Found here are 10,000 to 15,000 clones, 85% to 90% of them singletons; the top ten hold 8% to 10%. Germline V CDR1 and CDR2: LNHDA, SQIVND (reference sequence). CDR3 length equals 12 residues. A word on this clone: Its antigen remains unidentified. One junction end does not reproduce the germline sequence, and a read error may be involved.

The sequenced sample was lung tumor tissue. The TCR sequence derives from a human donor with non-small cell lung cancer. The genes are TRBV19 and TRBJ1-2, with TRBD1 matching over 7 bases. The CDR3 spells CASSPKAGGAVF. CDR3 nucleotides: TGTGCCAGTAGCCCCAAGGCAGGGGGAGCTGTCTTC. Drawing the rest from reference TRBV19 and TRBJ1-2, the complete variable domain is DGGITQSPKYLFRKEGQNVTLSCEQNLNHDAMYWYRQDPGQGLRLIYYSQIVNDFQKGDIAEGYSVSREKKESFPLTVTSAQKNPTAFYLCASSPKAGGAVFGSGTRLTVV.